This T cell receptor beta chain is from a study of somatic mutations in cytotoxic T cells in rheumatoid arthritis. In the study overall: After diagnosis, patient blood (around 32 ml EDTA) was drawn right away, before any treatment was given. Nearly 100% purity was obtained when some V beta antibody-stained T-cell populations were flow-sorted; these included V beta1+ cells sequenced for TCRB. Whole-study results and caveats: The slight TRBV07 underrepresentation in rheumatoid arthritis patients received no adjustment for multiple comparisons.

The data were produced by immunoSEQ multiplex PCR, yet TCRdb's version contains in-frame clones alone and is incomplete. Here the sample spans approximately 14,000 clones, around nine tenths being singletons. CDR1 SGHTA and CDR2 FQGNSA come from the germline V gene. The CDR3 has 14 amino acids. About this clone: What it binds is unknown. The junction and the germline gene differ at one end; a read error may be behind it.

The source of this sequence is a man in his 70s with rheumatoid arthritis. The chain carries TRBV7-2 and TRBJ2-3, with a possible D match to TRBD1 (5 bases). Sequencing was done on a sample of CD4+ T cells sorted from blood. The chain's CDR3 is CASGLGAGTDTQYF. DNA of the CDR3: TGTGCCAGCGGCTTAGGGGCAGGTACAGATACGCAGTATTTT.